This T cell receptor (beta chain) was documented in a study of T cells after yellow fever vaccination. Overall study: Fractions containing few cells were prepared with SMART-Seq v4 Ultra Low Input.

Study findings and constraints: It was a weaker secondary response, yet one that peaked faster, at day 5 versus 15. From the bulk population, abundant clonotypes could contaminate and appear within FACS-sorted repertoires.

This clonotype appeared many times. What it recognizes is unknown. As TCR cDNA was made by 5'RACE template switching, a universal primer site and UMIs were added. TCRdb reanalysed the 5' RACE reads using MiXCR and keeps one entry per CDR3 protein. The sample lists 200,000 to 300,000 distinct CDR3 sequences, more than 6.5% occurring once. The starting material was CD4+ T cells sorted from PBMCs, obtained on the day of the yellow fever booster vaccination. The clonotype originates from a man aged 30-40 years who received the YFV17D yellow fever vaccine.

CDR3 sequence (DNA): TGTGCCAGCAGCTTAGACGAGGGGGAGACCCAGTACTTC. Amino acids: CASSLDEGETQYF. This chain joins TRBV7-7 and TRBJ2-5; either TRBD1 or TRBD2 may fit D (5 bases each). Germline V lookup: CDR1 SSHAT, CDR2 FNYEAQ (reference sequence). Between the trimmed V and J ends, which lost 1 base and 5 bases, there was a span of 8 bases. The CDR3 consists of 13 residues.